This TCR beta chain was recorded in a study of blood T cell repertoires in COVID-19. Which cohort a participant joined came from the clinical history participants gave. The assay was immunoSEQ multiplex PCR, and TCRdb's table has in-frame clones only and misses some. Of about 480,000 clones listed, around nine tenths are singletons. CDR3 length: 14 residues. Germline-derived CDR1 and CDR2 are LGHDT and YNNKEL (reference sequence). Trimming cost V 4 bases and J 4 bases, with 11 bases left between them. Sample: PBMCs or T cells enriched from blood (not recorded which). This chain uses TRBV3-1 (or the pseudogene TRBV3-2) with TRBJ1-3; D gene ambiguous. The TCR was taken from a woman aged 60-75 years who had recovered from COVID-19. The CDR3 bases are TGTGCCAGCAGCCTGAGTGATGCCGGAAACACCATATATTTT. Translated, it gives CASSLSDAGNTIYF.